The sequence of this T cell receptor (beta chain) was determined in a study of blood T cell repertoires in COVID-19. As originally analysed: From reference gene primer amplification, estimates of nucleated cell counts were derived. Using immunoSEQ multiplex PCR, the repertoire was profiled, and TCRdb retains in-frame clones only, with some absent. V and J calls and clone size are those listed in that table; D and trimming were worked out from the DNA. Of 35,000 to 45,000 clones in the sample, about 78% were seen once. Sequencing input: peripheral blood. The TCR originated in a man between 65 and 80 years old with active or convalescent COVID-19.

The CDR3 sequence is CASSTGWTGRRTTEAFF. CDR3 sequence (DNA): TGTGCCAGTAGCACGGGGTGGACAGGGCGGCGAACGACTGAAGCTTTCTTT. The gene calls are TRBV19 and TRBJ1-1, with 8 bases fitting TRBD1. V shed 6 bases, J shed 5 bases, and the junction held 17 bases outside the gene matches. Germline V CDR1 and CDR2: LNHDA, SQIVND (reference sequence). CDR3 length equals 17 residues.